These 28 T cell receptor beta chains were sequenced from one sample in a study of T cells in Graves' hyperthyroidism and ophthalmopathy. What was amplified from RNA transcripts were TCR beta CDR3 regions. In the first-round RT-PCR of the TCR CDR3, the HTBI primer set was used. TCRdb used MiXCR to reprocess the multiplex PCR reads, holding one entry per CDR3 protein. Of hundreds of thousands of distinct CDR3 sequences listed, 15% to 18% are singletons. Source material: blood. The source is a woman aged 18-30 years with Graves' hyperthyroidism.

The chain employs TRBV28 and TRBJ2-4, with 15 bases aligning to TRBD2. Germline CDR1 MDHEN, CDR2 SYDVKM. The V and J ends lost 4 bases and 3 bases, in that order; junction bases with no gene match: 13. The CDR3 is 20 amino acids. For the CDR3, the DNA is TGTGCCAGCAGTTCACACCGTCGGGGACTAGCGGGAGGAGACAAAAACATTCAGTACTTC. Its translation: CASSSHRRGLAGGDKNIQYF.

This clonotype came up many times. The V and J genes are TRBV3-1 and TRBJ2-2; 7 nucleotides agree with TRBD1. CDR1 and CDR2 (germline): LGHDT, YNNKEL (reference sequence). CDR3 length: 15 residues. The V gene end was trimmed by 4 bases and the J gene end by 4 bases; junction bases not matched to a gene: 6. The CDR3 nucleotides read TGTGCCAGCAGCCTAGGCGACAGGGCCACCGGGGAGCTGTTTTTT. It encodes CASSLGDRATGELFF.

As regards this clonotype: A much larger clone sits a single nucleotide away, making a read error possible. The chain's CDR3 is CASRPLGREAFF. The CDR3 region has the DNA TGTGCCAGCAGACCCCTGGGCCGGGAAGCTTTCTTT. The rearrangement uses TRBV7-9 and TRBJ1-1; D is undetermined. V was shortened by 6 bases and J by 8 bases, with 13 bases between the two germline ends. Germline V gives CDR1 SEHNR, CDR2 FQNEAQ (reference sequence). The CDR3 is 12 residues long. Variable domain in full (rest from reference TRBV7-9 and TRBJ1-1): DTGVSQNPRHKITKRGQNVTFRCDPISEHNRLYWYRQTLGQGPEFLTYFQNEAQLEKSRLLSDRFSAERPKGSFSTLEIQRTEQGDSAMYLCASRPLGREAFFGQGTRLTVV.

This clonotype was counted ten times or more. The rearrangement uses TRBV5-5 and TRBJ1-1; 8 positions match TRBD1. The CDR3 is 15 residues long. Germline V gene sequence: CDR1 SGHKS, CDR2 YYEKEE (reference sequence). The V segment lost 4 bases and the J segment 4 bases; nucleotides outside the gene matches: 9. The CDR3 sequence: CASSVAGGGGTEAFF. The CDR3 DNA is TGTGCCAGCAGCGTCGCAGGGGGCGGTGGCACTGAAGCTTTCTTT.

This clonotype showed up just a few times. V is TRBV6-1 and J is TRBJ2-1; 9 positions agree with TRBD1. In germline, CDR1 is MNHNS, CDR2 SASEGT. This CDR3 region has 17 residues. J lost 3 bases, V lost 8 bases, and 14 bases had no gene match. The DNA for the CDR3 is TGTGCCAGCTTATCCTGGGGGGACAGGGCTCTCTACAATGAGCAGTTCTTC. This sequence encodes CASLSWGDRALYNEQFF.

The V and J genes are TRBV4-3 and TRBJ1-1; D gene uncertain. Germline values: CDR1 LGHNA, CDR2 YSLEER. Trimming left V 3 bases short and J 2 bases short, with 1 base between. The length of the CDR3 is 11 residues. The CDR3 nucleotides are TGCGCCAGCAGCCACAACACTGAAGCTTTCTTT. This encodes CASSHNTEAFF.

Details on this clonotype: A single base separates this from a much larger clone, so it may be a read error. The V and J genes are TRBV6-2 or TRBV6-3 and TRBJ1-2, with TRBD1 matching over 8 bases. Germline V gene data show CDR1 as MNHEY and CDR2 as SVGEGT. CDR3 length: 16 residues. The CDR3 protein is CASSSLWGQDFYGYIF. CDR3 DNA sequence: TGTGCCAGCAGCTCACTATGGGGACAGGATTTCTATGGCTACATCTTC.

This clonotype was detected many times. The CDR3 nucleotides read TGTGCCAGCAGTTTAACCCGGGACAACTATGGCTACACCTTC. This encodes CASSLTRDNYGYTF. The chain joins TRBV28 to TRBJ1-2, with a tentative D call TRBD1 (5 bases). The V and J ends lost 2 bases and 2 bases respectively, with 9 bases between them. Per the germline V gene, CDR1 is MDHEN and CDR2 is SYDVKM. The CDR3 is 14 residues long.

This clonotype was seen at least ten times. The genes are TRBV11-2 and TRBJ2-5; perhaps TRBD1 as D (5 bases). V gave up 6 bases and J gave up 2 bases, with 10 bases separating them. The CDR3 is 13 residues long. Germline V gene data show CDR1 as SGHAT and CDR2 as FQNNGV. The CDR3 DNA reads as TGTGCCAGCAGTGTAGGGGTTCAAGAGACCCAGTACTTC. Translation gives CASSVGVQETQYF.

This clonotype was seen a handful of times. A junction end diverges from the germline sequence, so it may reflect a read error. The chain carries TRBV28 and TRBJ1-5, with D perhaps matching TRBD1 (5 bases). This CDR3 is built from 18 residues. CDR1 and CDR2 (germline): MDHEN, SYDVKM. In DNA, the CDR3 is TGTGCCTGCAGTCCGGTTATGGGGGTCAGCGGGAACAATCAGCCCCAGCATTTT. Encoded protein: CACSPVMGVSGNNQPQHF.

The DNA of the CDR3 is TGTGCCAGTAGTATTCGGCCCATTATGAACACTGAAGCTTTCTTT. Protein product: CASSIRPIMNTEAFF. J is TRBJ1-1 and V is TRBV19; D ambiguous. With 3 bases removed from V and 0 bases from J, the gap between germline ends came to 11 bases. Germline CDR1 LNHDA, CDR2 SQIVND (reference sequence). The CDR3 contains 15 residues.

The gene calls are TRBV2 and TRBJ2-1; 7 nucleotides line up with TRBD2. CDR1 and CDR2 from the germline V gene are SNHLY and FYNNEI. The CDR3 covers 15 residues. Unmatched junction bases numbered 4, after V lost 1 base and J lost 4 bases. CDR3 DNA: TGTGCCAGCAGTGAAGTAGCGGGCAGATACAATGAGCAGTTCTTC. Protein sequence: CASSEVAGRYNEQFF. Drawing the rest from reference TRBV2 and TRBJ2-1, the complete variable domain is EPEVTQTPSHQVTQMGQEVILRCVPISNHLYFYWYRQILGQKVEFLVSFYNNEISEKSEIFDDQFSVERPDGSNFTLKIRSTKLEDSAMYFCASSEVAGRYNEQFFGPGTRLTVL.

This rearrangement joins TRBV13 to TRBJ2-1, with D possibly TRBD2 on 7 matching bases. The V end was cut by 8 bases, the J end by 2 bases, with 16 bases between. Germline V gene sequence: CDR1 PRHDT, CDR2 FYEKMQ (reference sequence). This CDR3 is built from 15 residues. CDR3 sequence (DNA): TGTGCCAGCTCCCCCCGGGGGGCCCCCTACAATGAGCAGTTCTTC. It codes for CASSPRGAPYNEQFF.

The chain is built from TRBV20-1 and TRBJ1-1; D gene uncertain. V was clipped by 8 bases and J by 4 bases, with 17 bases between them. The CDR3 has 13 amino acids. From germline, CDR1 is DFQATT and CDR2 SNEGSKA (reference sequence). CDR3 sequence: CSISPGGGTEAFF. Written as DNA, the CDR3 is TGCAGTATTTCGCCGGGAGGCGGCACTGAAGCTTTCTTT.

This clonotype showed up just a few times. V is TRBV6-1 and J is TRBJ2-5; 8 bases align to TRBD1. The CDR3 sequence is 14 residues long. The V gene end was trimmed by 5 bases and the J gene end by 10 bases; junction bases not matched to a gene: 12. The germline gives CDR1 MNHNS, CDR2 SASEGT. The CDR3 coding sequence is TGTGCCAGCAGTCGACCGGGACAGGCCCGGAGCCAGTACTTC. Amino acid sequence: CASSRPGQARSQYF.

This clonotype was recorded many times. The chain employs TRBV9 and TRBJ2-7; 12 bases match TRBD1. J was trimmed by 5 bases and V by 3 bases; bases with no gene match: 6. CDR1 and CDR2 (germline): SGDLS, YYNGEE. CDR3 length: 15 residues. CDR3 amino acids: CASSARDRGLNEQYF. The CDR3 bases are TGTGCCAGCAGCGCCCGGGACAGGGGGCTAAACGAGCAGTACTTC.

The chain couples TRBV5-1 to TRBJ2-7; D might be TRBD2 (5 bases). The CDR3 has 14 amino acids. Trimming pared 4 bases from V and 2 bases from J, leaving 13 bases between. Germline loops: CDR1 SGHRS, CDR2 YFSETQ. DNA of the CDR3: TGCGCCAGCAGCCTTTGGCGGGCAGCCTACGAGCAGTACTTC. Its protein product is CASSLWRAAYEQYF.

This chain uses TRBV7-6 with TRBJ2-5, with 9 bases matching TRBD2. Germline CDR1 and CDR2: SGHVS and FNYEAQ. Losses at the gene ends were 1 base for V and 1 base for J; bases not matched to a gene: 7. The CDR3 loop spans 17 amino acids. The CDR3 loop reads CASSLGPSGVLQETQYF. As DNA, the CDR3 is TGTGCCAGCAGCTTAGGTCCTAGCGGGGTCCTCCAAGAGACCCAGTACTTC.

The CDR3 loop is CASTGSNTGELFF. CDR3 nucleotides: TGCGCCAGCACAGGGTCGAACACCGGGGAGCTGTTTTTT. This chain links TRBV5-1 with TRBJ2-2; D is possibly TRBD1 (5 bases). The germline CDR1 and CDR2 sequences are SGHRS and YFSETQ. This CDR3 has 13 residues. V was clipped by 6 bases and J by 0 bases, with 6 bases between them.

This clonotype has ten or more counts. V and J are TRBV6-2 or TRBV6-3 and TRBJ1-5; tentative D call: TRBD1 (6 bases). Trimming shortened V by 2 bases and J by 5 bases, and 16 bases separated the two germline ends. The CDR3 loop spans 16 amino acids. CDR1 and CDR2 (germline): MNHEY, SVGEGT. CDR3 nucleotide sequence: TGTGCCAGCAGTTACAACGGCCAGGGGAACGATCAGCCCCAGCATTTT. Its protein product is CASSYNGQGNDQPQHF.

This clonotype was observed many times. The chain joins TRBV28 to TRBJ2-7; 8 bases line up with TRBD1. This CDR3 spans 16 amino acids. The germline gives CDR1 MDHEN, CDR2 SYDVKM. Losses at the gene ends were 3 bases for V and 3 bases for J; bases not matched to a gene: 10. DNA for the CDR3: TGTGCCAGCAGTTTTCCGCGGACAGGGAACGGCTACGAGCAGTACTTC. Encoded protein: CASSFPRTGNGYEQYF.

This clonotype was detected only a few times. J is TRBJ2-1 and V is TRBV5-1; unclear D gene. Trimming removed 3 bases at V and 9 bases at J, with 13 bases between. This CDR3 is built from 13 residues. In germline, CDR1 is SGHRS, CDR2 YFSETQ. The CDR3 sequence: CASSSPKNVEQFF. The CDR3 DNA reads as TGCGCCAGCAGCTCACCAAAAAATGTTGAGCAGTTCTTC.

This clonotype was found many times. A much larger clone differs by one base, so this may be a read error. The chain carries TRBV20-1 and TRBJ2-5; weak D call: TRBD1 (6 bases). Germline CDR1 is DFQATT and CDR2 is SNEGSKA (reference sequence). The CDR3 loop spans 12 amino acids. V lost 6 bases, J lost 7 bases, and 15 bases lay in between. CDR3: CSADRPEGTQYF. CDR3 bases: TGCAGTGCAGACAGGCCCGAAGGGACCCAGTACTTC.

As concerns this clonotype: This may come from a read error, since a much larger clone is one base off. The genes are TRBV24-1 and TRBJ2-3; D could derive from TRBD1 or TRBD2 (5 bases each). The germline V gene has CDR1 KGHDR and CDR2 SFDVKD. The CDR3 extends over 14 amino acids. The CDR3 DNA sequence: TGTGCCACCGGTGACGGGACGAACACAGATACGCAGTATTTT. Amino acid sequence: CATGDGTNTDTQYF.

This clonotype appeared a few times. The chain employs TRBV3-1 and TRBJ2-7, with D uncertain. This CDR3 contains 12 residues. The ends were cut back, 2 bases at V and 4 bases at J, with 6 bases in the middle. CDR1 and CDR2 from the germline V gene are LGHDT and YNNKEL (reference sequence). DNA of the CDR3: TGTGCCAGCAGCCAATTATATTACGAGCAGTACTTC. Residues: CASSQLYYEQYF.

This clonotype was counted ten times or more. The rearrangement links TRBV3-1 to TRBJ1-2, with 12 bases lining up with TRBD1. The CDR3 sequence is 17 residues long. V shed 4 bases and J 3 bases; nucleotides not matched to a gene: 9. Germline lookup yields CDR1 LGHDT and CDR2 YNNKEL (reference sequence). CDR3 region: CASSPWGQGARDYGYTF. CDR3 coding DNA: TGTGCCAGCAGCCCATGGGGACAGGGGGCGCGGGACTATGGCTACACCTTC.

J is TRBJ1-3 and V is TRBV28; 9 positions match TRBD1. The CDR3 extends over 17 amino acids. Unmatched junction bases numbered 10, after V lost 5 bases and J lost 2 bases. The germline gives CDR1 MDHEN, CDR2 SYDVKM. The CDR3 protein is CASSRRLGQGPGNTIYF. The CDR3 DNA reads TGTGCCAGCAGTCGACGCCTTGGACAGGGGCCTGGAAACACCATATATTTT.

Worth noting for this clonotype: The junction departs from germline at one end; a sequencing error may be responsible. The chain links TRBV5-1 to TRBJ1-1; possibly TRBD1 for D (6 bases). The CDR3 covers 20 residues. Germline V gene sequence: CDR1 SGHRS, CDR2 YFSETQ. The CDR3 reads CASSLGRLWPLQEWDTKALF. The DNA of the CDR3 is TGCGCCAGCAGCTTGGGTAGACTTTGGCCTTTACAGGAGTGGGACACTAAAGCTCTCTTT.